This T cell receptor beta chain was profiled in a study of T cells in localized non-small cell lung cancer (TCRdb year 2020). Background on the whole study: The study examined T cell repertoires in under 300 patients with early-stage NSCLC and compared tumors with uninvolved tumor-adjacent lungs. The cohort was made up of 236 treatment-naive NSCLC patients whose localized lung tumors had been resected. NSCLC patients had a mean age of around 70 years, and 129 were male and around 99 female.

The immunoSEQ Assay was used to sequence TCR beta CDR3 regions from DNA. In the source study's methods: To compute T cell density, TCR beta template counts were normalized to usable DNA, which was estimated by amplifying housekeeping genes. Richness was estimated using the preseqR package, with extrapolation to 400,000 templates for PBMC samples and to 120,000 templates for tissue samples. Clonality was taken to be one minus Pielou's evenness. Differential abundance testing on productive amino-acid clonotypes, with a minimum total count of 5 and an alpha of 0.1, was used to identify tissue-enriched TCRs. Repertoire overlap between compartments was quantified with the Jaccard Index and Morisita Overlap Index. GLIPH grouped TCR beta CDR3s together with public tetramer-defined viral CDR3s, and a viral motif had to include at least three viral sequences and show V-gene enrichment. TCRdb stores this immuneACCESS table with in-frame sequences only. Part of the clones is absent; in the studies checked, under half of the shortfall reflects unresolved V genes, and no reason is known for the rest. V, J and clone size were drawn from that table, and D and trimming were deduced from the DNA. Present in this sample are 1,300 to 1,500 clones, 26% of which were seen just once. Of the sample, 8.1% is held by the ten largest clones.

At diagnosis, peripheral blood, uninvolved tumor-adjacent lung and tumor were collected and stored as a combination of fresh-frozen and FFPE material. Notes on this clone: Its specific antigen is unknown. The sample holds no much larger clone one base away, and base qualities are not on file.

The study at large found these results: Higher T cell density in blood was associated with longer overall survival, whereas higher clonality in adjacent lung was associated with shorter survival. Because of the exploratory design, TCR variables were selected using unadjusted p-values without false-discovery rate correction. Multi-region tumor sequencing was not performed, so intratumor heterogeneity could not be excluded. A median of around 57 of the top 100 tumor clones were detected in paired uninvolved adjacent lung, and about 29 of these tumor clones were also found among the top 100 clones of the paired uninvolved adjacent lung. Uninvolved tumor-adjacent lung showed the highest T cell clonality, higher than tumor, which suggests more focused antigenic responses in the uninvolved tumor-adjacent lung.

This clonotype originated in a man between 40 and 75 years old with stage II lung adenocarcinoma. Sequences were derived from lung tumor tissue, sampled before any cancer treatment.

The CDR3 region has the sequence CASSPSATERSGNTIYF. The nucleotide sequence is TGTGCCAGCTCACCATCAGCGACAGAAAGGTCTGGAAACACCATATATTTT. In this chain, TRBV18 is recombined with TRBJ1-3; a tentative D match to TRBD1 spans 5 bases. Between the V and J ends, shortened by 2 bases and 1 base respectively, the junction contains 15 bases. The CDR3 covers 17 residues, taking in both the cysteine and the phenylalanine. Only the CDR3 region is kept as DNA, spanning 51 bases read in frame from base 1. CDR1 is given as KGHSH and CDR2 as LQKENI, both from the germline V gene.